The clone carrying this T cell receptor beta chain was seen just once. The data stem from a study of blood T cell repertoires in COVID-19. In the study overall: Sites across the United States, Italy and Spain contributed samples from acute and convalescent COVID-19.

Germline CDR1 LNHNV, CDR2 YYDKDF (reference sequence). V was clipped by 5 bases and J by 3 bases, with 13 bases between them. The CDR3 is 15 amino acids. Recruitment covered about 25 US areas and drew participants whose ages spanned roughly 18 to 95 years. Only in-frame clones appear in the TCRdb table, and some are missing; sequencing was by immunoSEQ multiplex PCR. This sample has some 200,000 clones, with 70% to 80% found just once. The clonotype comes from a woman between 45 and 65 years old who had recovered from COVID-19. J is TRBJ2-2 and V is TRBV15, with a possible D match to TRBD2 (6 bases). The specimen sequenced was PBMCs or T cells enriched from blood (not recorded which). The CDR3 nucleotides read TGTGCCACCAGCCCCGAAGGAGGGTACACCGGGGAGCTGTTTTTT. Translation gives CATSPEGGYTGELFF.